Listed below are T cell receptor beta chains from one sample, sequenced in a study of response to subunit inactivated influenza vaccine. TCRdb processed the RT-PCR reads anew with MiXCR; each CDR3 protein has one entry. This table holds hundreds of thousands of distinct CDR3 sequences, approximately 15% found once. The source was PBMCs from blood, collected around two weeks before vaccination. These receptor sequences come from a man in his fifties who received an inactivated influenza vaccine. Each CDR3 is given with its conserved first and last residue. A D gene is named only where the DNA matches it firmly. Part of the rows lack a size; the others show once, few, many or a class for expanded clones.

V gene: TRBV21-1; clone size: .; D gene: .; J gene: TRBJ2-3; CDR3 DNA: TGTGCCAGCAGCAAAGGGCTAGCGGGAGCGTGCACAGATACGCAGTATTTT; CDR3 protein: CASSKGLAGACTDTQYF
V gene: TRBV7-8; clone size: few; D gene: .; J gene: TRBJ2-3; CDR3 DNA: TGTGCCAGCAGCTTAGCGCTTAGGGGAGATACGCAGTATTTT; CDR3 protein: CASSLALRGDTQYF
V gene: TRBV7-9; clone size: few; D gene: .; J gene: TRBJ2-1; CDR3 DNA: TGTGCCAGCAGCCCACACTATGAGCAGTTCTTC; CDR3 protein: CASSPHYEQFF
V gene: TRBV12-3/TRBV12-4; clone size: .; D gene: .; J gene: TRBJ1-1; CDR3 DNA: TGTGCCAGCAGTTTCGACGGACGGAACACTGAAGCTTTCTTT; CDR3 protein: CASSFDGRNTEAFF
V gene: TRBV4-2; clone size: .; D gene: .; J gene: TRBJ1-2; CDR3 DNA: TGTGCCAGCAGCCGGGAAGAGGGGGTTAACTATGGCTACACCTTC; CDR3 protein: CASSREEGVNYGYTF
V gene: TRBV2; clone size: .; D gene: TRBD1; J gene: TRBJ2-7; CDR3 DNA: TGTGCCGGAGGGACAGGGCGGAACTACGAGCAGTACTTC; CDR3 protein: CAGGTGRNYEQYF
V gene: TRBV27; clone size: .; D gene: TRBD2; J gene: TRBJ2-7; CDR3 DNA: TGTGCCAGCAGTTTAGATGTGGGGACTAGTCCCTACGAGCAGTACTTC; CDR3 protein: CASSLDVGTSPYEQYF
V gene: TRBV28; clone size: many; D gene: .; J gene: TRBJ2-7; CDR3 DNA: TGTGCCAGCAGTTCCTCCCTCGAGCAGTACTTC; CDR3 protein: CASSSSLEQYF
V gene: TRBV7-2; clone size: .; D gene: .; J gene: TRBJ2-5; CDR3 DNA: TGTGCCAGCAGTCTCGGTACGGGAAAAGAGACCCAGTACTTC; CDR3 protein: CASSLGTGKETQYF
V gene: TRBV5-1; clone size: .; D gene: .; J gene: TRBJ2-3; CDR3 DNA: TGCGCCAGCAGCTTGGATGTGGGTCCGGCGACAGATACGCAGTATTTT; CDR3 protein: CASSLDVGPATDTQYF
V gene: TRBV20-1; clone size: many; D gene: .; J gene: TRBJ1-5; CDR3 DNA: TGCAGTGCTAGCTTATATAGCAATCAGCCCCAGCATTTT; CDR3 protein: CSASLYSNQPQHF
V gene: TRBV5-1; clone size: few; D gene: TRBD1; J gene: TRBJ2-7; CDR3 DNA: TGCGCCAGCAGCTTGAGCGGCAGGACAGGGGATTACGAGCAGTACTTC; CDR3 protein: CASSLSGRTGDYEQYF
V gene: TRBV29-1; clone size: .; D gene: .; J gene: TRBJ2-1; CDR3 DNA: TGCAGCGTAGTTAGTCCCGGGACCCCGAGCTCCTACAATGAGCAGTTCTTC; CDR3 protein: CSVVSPGTPSSYNEQFF
V gene: TRBV12-3/TRBV12-4; clone size: .; D gene: .; J gene: TRBJ2-3; CDR3 DNA: TGTGCCAGCAGTCAGGGGGGCGCAACGCAGTATTTT; CDR3 protein: CASSQGGATQYF
V gene: TRBV2; clone size: .; D gene: .; J gene: TRBJ1-3; CDR3 DNA: TGTGCCAGCAGTGAATTACAAGGAAACACCATATATTTT; CDR3 protein: CASSELQGNTIYF
V gene: TRBV5-6; clone size: .; D gene: .; J gene: TRBJ2-5; CDR3 DNA: TGTGCCAGCATTTCTACGGAACAAGAGACCCAGTACTTC; CDR3 protein: CASISTEQETQYF
V gene: TRBV7-8; clone size: .; D gene: TRBD1; J gene: TRBJ1-6; CDR3 DNA: TGTGCCAGCAGCTTAGGAGGGGGCATCTATAATTCACCCCTCCACTTT; CDR3 protein: CASSLGGGIYNSPLHF
V gene: TRBV4-2; clone size: .; D gene: TRBD2; J gene: TRBJ2-6; CDR3 DNA: TGTGCCAGCAGCCAAGTGCTCGGGGGGTCTCCTGGGGCCAACGTCCTGACTTTC; CDR3 protein: CASSQVLGGSPGANVLTF
V gene: TRBV12-3/TRBV12-4; clone size: few; D gene: .; J gene: TRBJ2-7; CDR3 DNA: TGTGCCAGCAGTCCTTTCCCACAGGGCAGCTCCTACGAGCAGTACTTC; CDR3 protein: CASSPFPQGSSYEQYF
V gene: TRBV5-5; clone size: .; D gene: .; J gene: TRBJ1-1; CDR3 DNA: TGTGCCAGCAGCTTGGAGGGGGGGCCCATGAACACTGAAGCTTTCTTT; CDR3 protein: CASSLEGGPMNTEAFF
V gene: TRBV29-1; clone size: .; D gene: .; J gene: TRBJ2-7; CDR3 DNA: TGCAGCGTTGAGCACGGGGGACTGGGCGATCAGTACTTC; CDR3 protein: CSVEHGGLGDQYF
V gene: TRBV5-1; clone size: .; D gene: .; J gene: TRBJ2-7; CDR3 DNA: TGCGCCAGCAGCCGGTTGGGGGGCTCCCCCTCCTACGAGCAGTACTTC; CDR3 protein: CASSRLGGSPSYEQYF
V gene: TRBV5-1; clone size: few; D gene: .; J gene: TRBJ2-1; CDR3 DNA: TGCGCCAGCAGCTTGGGGTCGGACAATGAGCAGTTCTTC; CDR3 protein: CASSLGSDNEQFF
V gene: TRBV12-3/TRBV12-4; clone size: few; D gene: TRBD1; J gene: TRBJ1-2; CDR3 DNA: TGTGCCAGCAGCCCCCCGGGAGACAGGGGCTATGGCTACACCTTC; CDR3 protein: CASSPPGDRGYGYTF
V gene: TRBV28; clone size: many; D gene: TRBD1; J gene: TRBJ2-7; CDR3 DNA: TGTGCAGCAGGGGGCAATGGGTACGAGCAGTACTTC; CDR3 protein: CAAGGNGYEQYF
V gene: TRBV29-1; clone size: .; D gene: .; J gene: TRBJ2-3; CDR3 DNA: TGCAGCGTTGCTTCCCAGGACAACACAGATACGCAGTATTTT; CDR3 protein: CSVASQDNTDTQYF
V gene: TRBV11-1; clone size: few; D gene: .; J gene: TRBJ2-4; CDR3 DNA: TGTGCCAGCAGCCCCCTAAAGTTAACACCCCAGATTCCCAAAAACATTCAGTACTTC; CDR3 protein: CASSPLKLTPQIPKNIQYF
V gene: TRBV29-1; clone size: few; D gene: .; J gene: TRBJ2-5; CDR3 DNA: TGCAGCGTCGGGGCTTTGGGAGAGACCCAGTACTTC; CDR3 protein: CSVGALGETQYF
V gene: TRBV10-3; clone size: few; D gene: .; J gene: TRBJ1-4; CDR3 DNA: TGTGCCATCAGTGAATCCCGACAGGCACAAAGGAGTGAAAAACTGTTTTTT; CDR3 protein: CAISESRQAQRSEKLFF
V gene: TRBV6-2/TRBV6-3; clone size: many; D gene: TRBD2; J gene: TRBJ2-7; CDR3 DNA: TGTGCCAGCAGGGGACTAGCGGGAGTGTCCTCCGAATACGAGCAGTACTTC; CDR3 protein: CASRGLAGVSSEYEQYF
V gene: TRBV6-8; clone size: .; D gene: .; J gene: TRBJ1-2; CDR3 DNA: TGTGCCAGCGTCTCCCCCCCTGGCAGTAACTATGGCTACACCTTC; CDR3 protein: CASVSPPGSNYGYTF
V gene: TRBV4-2; clone size: .; D gene: TRBD2; J gene: TRBJ2-5; CDR3 DNA: TGTGCCAGCAGCCAAAGGGCAGGATCTGCGGGAGGGGAAGAGACCCAGTACTTC; CDR3 protein: CASSQRAGSAGGEETQYF
V gene: TRBV4-3; clone size: .; D gene: .; J gene: TRBJ1-1; CDR3 DNA: TGCGCCAGCAGCCAAGATTGGAGGGTGGTGAACACTGAAGCTTTCTTT; CDR3 protein: CASSQDWRVVNTEAFF
V gene: TRBV6-1; clone size: few; D gene: .; J gene: TRBJ2-5; CDR3 DNA: TGTGCCAGCCAGCGCCAGTTCCGGGGTGGGGAGACCCAGTACTTC; CDR3 protein: CASQRQFRGGETQYF
V gene: TRBV19; clone size: .; D gene: TRBD1; J gene: TRBJ1-2; CDR3 DNA: TGTGCCAGCGGGACAGGGGGCCCTGGTGGCTACACCTTC; CDR3 protein: CASGTGGPGGYTF
V gene: TRBV12-3/TRBV12-4; clone size: .; D gene: .; J gene: TRBJ1-6; CDR3 DNA: TGTGCCAGCACCTCTGGGGGGGTGATGGGTTCACCCCTCTACTTT; CDR3 protein: CASTSGGVMGSPLYF
V gene: TRBV16; clone size: .; D gene: .; J gene: TRBJ2-7; CDR3 DNA: TGTGCCAGCAGCCCCTCTCGGGGGTCCTACGAGCAGTACTTC; CDR3 protein: CASSPSRGSYEQYF
V gene: TRBV20-1; clone size: .; D gene: .; J gene: TRBJ2-3; CDR3 DNA: TGCAGTGCCGACAGACCCCCCGATACGCAGTATTTT; CDR3 protein: CSADRPPDTQYF
V gene: TRBV2; clone size: few; D gene: .; J gene: TRBJ1-1; CDR3 DNA: TGTGCCAGCAGTGAACTGCCAGGGCCGAACACTGAAGCTTTCTTT; CDR3 protein: CASSELPGPNTEAFF
V gene: TRBV30; clone size: few; D gene: .; J gene: TRBJ1-5; CDR3 DNA: TGTGCCTGGAGTGTGCGCATGGCGGTTCAGCCCCAGCATTTT; CDR3 protein: CAWSVRMAVQPQHF
V gene: TRBV4-1; clone size: .; D gene: .; J gene: TRBJ1-1; CDR3 DNA: TGCGCCAGCACCCAAGTCATAGGCGACAGTGAAGCTTTCTTT; CDR3 protein: CASTQVIGDSEAFF
V gene: TRBV6-2/TRBV6-3; clone size: .; D gene: TRBD2; J gene: TRBJ2-3; CDR3 DNA: TGTGCCAGCAATATGTATGGGACTAGCTCACTGGATACGCAGTATTTT; CDR3 protein: CASNMYGTSSLDTQYF
V gene: TRBV5-1; clone size: .; D gene: TRBD2; J gene: TRBJ2-2; CDR3 DNA: TGCGCCAGCAGCGGGCCGCCTAGGAGCGGGGTTGGTTTGGACACCGGGGAGCTGTTTTTT; CDR3 protein: CASSGPPRSGVGLDTGELFF
V gene: TRBV6-2/TRBV6-3; clone size: few; D gene: TRBD2; J gene: TRBJ2-2; CDR3 DNA: TGTGCCAGCAGTCCCCAGCGGGAGGCCGGTGGCACCGGGGAGCTGTTTTTT; CDR3 protein: CASSPQREAGGTGELFF
V gene: TRBV12-3/TRBV12-4; clone size: many; D gene: TRBD1; J gene: TRBJ2-1; CDR3 DNA: TGTGCCAGCGGAAGGACAGGCAATGAGCAGTTCTTC; CDR3 protein: CASGRTGNEQFF
V gene: TRBV20-1; clone size: few; D gene: TRBD2; J gene: TRBJ2-1; CDR3 DNA: TGCAGTGCTAGAGTAGCGGGGGGGCCGGGGTCCTACAATGAGCAGTTCTTC; CDR3 protein: CSARVAGGPGSYNEQFF
V gene: TRBV6-2/TRBV6-3; clone size: .; D gene: .; J gene: TRBJ1-1; CDR3 DNA: TGTGCCAGCAGTTGGACAGCAATGAACACTGAAGCTTTCTTT; CDR3 protein: CASSWTAMNTEAFF
V gene: TRBV20-1; clone size: .; D gene: TRBD2; J gene: TRBJ2-5; CDR3 DNA: TGCAGTGCGAGAAGGCCTAGCGGAGCTTTGGAGACCCAGTACTTC; CDR3 protein: CSARRPSGALETQYF
V gene: TRBV4-2; clone size: .; D gene: TRBD2; J gene: TRBJ2-3; CDR3 DNA: TGTGCCAGCAGCCAAGGGGGACTACCGGGAGCGGCAGATACGCAGTATTTT; CDR3 protein: CASSQGGLPGAADTQYF
V gene: TRBV11-2; clone size: .; D gene: .; J gene: TRBJ2-1; CDR3 DNA: TGTGCCAGCAGCCAGACCTCCCCCGGGCCCGTGGCTTACAATGAGCAGTTCTTC; CDR3 protein: CASSQTSPGPVAYNEQFF
V gene: TRBV12-3/TRBV12-4; clone size: few; D gene: TRBD2; J gene: TRBJ2-1; CDR3 DNA: TGTGCCAGCAGCGGGACTAGCGGAAGCATTACAAATGAGCAGTTCTTC; CDR3 protein: CASSGTSGSITNEQFF
V gene: TRBV28; clone size: many; D gene: .; J gene: TRBJ2-7; CDR3 DNA: TGTGCCAGCAGCTCTTGGAGAGGCTCCTACGAGCAGTACTTC; CDR3 protein: CASSSWRGSYEQYF
V gene: TRBV7-7; clone size: few; D gene: TRBD1; J gene: TRBJ2-1; CDR3 DNA: TGTGCCAGCAGCCGAGACAGGGTTAGGGGTGAGCAGTTCTTC; CDR3 protein: CASSRDRVRGEQFF
V gene: TRBV6-1; clone size: few; D gene: TRBD1; J gene: TRBJ2-7; CDR3 DNA: TGTGCCAGCAGTCTCCTGGGTCCGGGACAGGGGGCTGGGCAGTACTTC; CDR3 protein: CASSLLGPGQGAGQYF
V gene: TRBV6-2/TRBV6-3; clone size: .; D gene: .; J gene: TRBJ2-6; CDR3 DNA: TGTGCCAGCAGTTACACGCACTCTGGGGCCAACGTCCTGACTTTC; CDR3 protein: CASSYTHSGANVLTF